A single sample gave rise to the 26 T cell receptor beta chains below, sequenced in a study of spatial heterogeneity in lung cancer. TCRdb passed the 5' RACE reads through MiXCR, listing each CDR3 protein once. The table lists 90,000 or so distinct CDR3 sequences, 7.5% to 10% of them singletons. The time point denotes: sample taken at primary tumor resection. Whole RNA came from tumor, nontumor lung or frozen PBMC and was sequenced without being sorted. Sequencing used PBMCs, obtained at surgery. These receptors all come from a male donor with early-stage non-small cell lung cancer.

This clonotype has at least ten counts. The V call is TRBV27, the J call TRBJ2-7; 8 positions match TRBD1. CDR1 is MNHEY and CDR2 is SMNVEV in the germline V gene (reference sequence). The CDR3 totals 18 residues. Losses at the gene ends were 5 bases for V and 2 bases for J; bases not matched to a gene: 17. The CDR3, as DNA: TGTGCCAGCAGTCCTGTGGGGACAGGACGAACCGAGACCTACGAGCAGTACTTC. This gives the protein CASSPVGTGRTETYEQYF.

This clonotype was found a few times. The chain uses TRBV7-9 and TRBJ1-1; tentative D call: TRBD1 (5 bases). Trimming took 4 bases from V and 11 from J, leaving 14 bases between them. The CDR3 extends over 12 amino acids. From germline, CDR1 is SEHNR and CDR2 FQNEAQ (reference sequence). CDR3 bases: TGTGCCAGCAGCTCTGATGGGGGGAACGCTTTCTTT. Residues: CASSSDGGNAFF.

The CDR3 nucleotides are TGTGCCAGCAGTTCCACGGACAGGGACGGCAATCAGCCCCAGCATTTT. Translation gives CASSSTDRDGNQPQHF. This chain connects TRBV12-3 or TRBV12-4 to TRBJ1-5; 8 bases are shared with TRBD1. Losses at the gene ends were 4 bases for V and 2 bases for J; bases not matched to a gene: 7. The CDR3 runs 16 residues.

The V gene is TRBV5-1, the J gene TRBJ1-1, with D perhaps matching TRBD1 (5 bases). The V end lost 1 base, the J end lost 11 bases, and 18 bases lay between the germline ends. CDR1 is SGHRS, CDR2 YFSETQ, per germline. CDR3 length: 14 residues. The CDR3 DNA is TGCGCCAGCAGCTTGCAGGGTCTTTTGGATGGGGCTTTCTTT. The encoded protein is CASSLQGLLDGAFF.

This chain connects TRBV20-1 to TRBJ2-1, with D possibly matching TRBD2 (6 bases). The germline V and J ends were trimmed by 5 bases and 9 bases, with 8 bases remaining between them. The length of the CDR3 is 10 residues. Germline V lookup: CDR1 DFQATT, CDR2 SNEGSKA (reference sequence). The CDR3 reads CSAVGSEQFF. CDR3 in DNA: TGCAGTGCTGTCGGGAGTGAGCAGTTCTTC.

This chain links TRBV6-1 with TRBJ1-5; D is perhaps TRBD1 (5 bases). CDR1 is MNHNS, CDR2 SASEGT, per germline. The CDR3 consists of 13 residues. V was trimmed by 3 bases and J by 4 bases, leaving 7 bases between them. CDR3: CASSDGGNQPQHF. The CDR3 DNA reads as TGTGCCAGCAGTGACGGGGGAAATCAGCCCCAGCATTTT.

This chain joins TRBV11-2 and TRBJ2-2, with TRBD2 matching 11 bases. The CDR3 is 17 amino acids. CDR1 and CDR2 from the germline V gene are SGHAT and FQNNGV. Trimming cost V 2 bases and J 0 bases; bases outside gene matches: 2. The DNA of the CDR3 is TGTGCCAGCAGCTTACTAGCGGGGGGTCCGAACACCGGGGAGCTGTTTTTT. This sequence encodes CASSLLAGGPNTGELFF.

This clonotype came up a few times. The V gene is TRBV21-1, the J gene TRBJ2-1; TRBD2 is taken as the D call from the table, unchecked against the DNA. TRBV21-1 is noted as a pseudogene. The CDR3 has 18 amino acids. DNA for the CDR3: TGTGCCAGCACCCATCGACACCTACTAGCGCCTTATGACAATGAGCAGTTCTTC. Translation gives CASTHRHLLAPYDNEQFF.

By frequency in the sample, this clonotype is medium-sized. The rearrangement joins TRBV27 to TRBJ2-2; 10 bases map to TRBD1. Germline V lookup: CDR1 MNHEY, CDR2 SMNVEV (reference sequence). This CDR3 contains 17 residues. V was clipped by 1 base and J by 6 bases; unmatched bases: 8. In DNA form, the CDR3 reads TGTGCCAGCAGTTTATTGTTTTCGGGGACAGGGGCCGGGGAGCTGTTTTTT. Translated, it gives CASSLLFSGTGAGELFF.

The V and J genes are TRBV20-1 and TRBJ2-7, with TRBD2 identical over 8 bases. There are 16 residues in the CDR3. J was trimmed by 2 bases and V by 3 bases; bases with no gene match: 12. Germline CDR1 DFQATT, CDR2 SNEGSKA (reference sequence). The CDR3 nucleotides are TGCAGTGCTAGCTCCGCGGGGGGTCCCTCACCCTACGAGCAGTACTTC. Translated: CSASSAGGPSPYEQYF.

This clonotype has more than one count but fewer than ten. The J gene is TRBJ2-2, the V gene TRBV11-1; tentatively, D is TRBD2 (6 bases). Germline V gene data show CDR1 as SGHAT and CDR2 as FQDESV (reference sequence). Trimming cost V 5 bases and J 5 bases, with 15 bases left between them. This CDR3 comprises 15 residues. The CDR3 region has the DNA TGTGCCAGCAGCGTCGGGACGGCGGGGACCGGGGAGCTGTTTTTT. Its protein product is CASSVGTAGTGELFF.

This clonotype was seen at least ten times. This chain joins TRBV5-1 and TRBJ2-2; 10 nucleotides line up with TRBD2. Looked up from germline, CDR1 is SGHRS and CDR2 is YFSETQ. Germline trimming cut 0 bases from V and 4 bases from J; bases unmatched to any gene: 6. The CDR3 spans 17 residues. The CDR3 region is CASSLALLAGVTGELFF. CDR3 bases: TGCGCCAGCAGCTTGGCTCTCCTAGCGGGAGTCACCGGGGAGCTGTTTTTT.

The table lists this clonotype with a few counts. This sequence joins TRBV5-1 and TRBJ2-3; tentatively, D is TRBD2 (5 bases). The CDR3 is 14 residues long. CDR1 is SGHRS and CDR2 is YFSETQ in the germline V gene. The germline V and J ends were trimmed by 0 bases and 6 bases, with 11 bases remaining between them. The CDR3 bases are TGCGCCAGCAGCTTGGGCACCCGCGGGGATACGCAGTATTTT. It is translated as CASSLGTRGDTQYF.

This clonotype was detected ten times or more. The chain recombines TRBV4-1 with TRBJ2-7; 10 bases match TRBD2. The CDR3 is made up of 16 amino acids. With V trimmed by 0 bases and J by 4 bases, 6 bases remained unmatched. Germline assignment: CDR1 MGHRA and CDR2 YSYEKL. CDR3 in DNA: TGCGCCAGCAGCCAAGATGAGCTAGCGGGAGTGTACGAGCAGTACTTC. Its protein is CASSQDELAGVYEQYF.

DNA of the CDR3: TGTGCCAGCAGCGTAGACAGGGTTGAGCAGTTCTTC. It codes for CASSVDRVEQFF. The chain employs TRBV9 and TRBJ2-1, with D perhaps matching TRBD1 (6 bases). The V gene lost 0 bases and the J gene lost 9 bases, with 7 bases spanning the gap. Looked up from germline, CDR1 is SGDLS and CDR2 is YYNGEE. The length of the CDR3 is 12 residues.

At least ten counts were recorded for this clonotype. The rearrangement uses TRBV15 and TRBJ2-4, with D possibly TRBD2 on 5 matching bases. Germline V gives CDR1 LNHNV, CDR2 YYDKDF (reference sequence). The V and J ends lost 4 bases and 0 bases respectively, with 13 bases between them. The CDR3 has 16 amino acids. The CDR3: CATSKDAGVAKNIQYF. CDR3 nucleotides: TGTGCCACCAGCAAGGACGCGGGCGTAGCCAAAAACATTCAGTACTTC. The variable domain in full, with the rest retrieved from reference TRBV15 and TRBJ2-4, is DAMVIQNPRYQVTQFGKPVTLSCSQTLNHNVMYWYQQKSSQAPKLLFHYYDKDFNNEADTPDNFQSRRPNTSFCFLDIRSPGLGDTAMYLCATSKDAGVAKNIQYFGAGTRLSVL.

This clonotype was counted at least ten times. The chain combines TRBV6-2 or TRBV6-3 with TRBJ2-4, with 9 bases matching TRBD1. Per the germline V gene, CDR1 is MNHEY and CDR2 is SVGEGT. The CDR3 has 17 residues. V shed 7 bases and J 0 bases; nucleotides not matched to a gene: 10. CDR3 sequence: CASTPLQGAGAKNIQYF. The CDR3 bases are TGTGCCAGCACTCCATTACAGGGGGCGGGAGCCAAAAACATTCAGTACTTC.

This clonotype appeared many times. This rearrangement joins TRBV6-1 to TRBJ2-5; weak D call: TRBD1 (6 bases). Trimming pared 8 bases from V and 2 bases from J, leaving 15 bases between. Germline lookup yields CDR1 MNHNS and CDR2 SASEGT. The CDR3 is made up of 14 amino acids. CDR3 amino acids: CASGRGTTQETQYF. The DNA for the CDR3 is TGTGCCAGCGGTAGAGGGACAACACAAGAGACCCAGTACTTC.

This clonotype was counted between two and nine times. The genes are TRBV7-2 and TRBJ2-7; no definite D call. Germline CDR1 and CDR2: SGHTA and FQGNSA. The CDR3 runs 14 residues. The ends were cut back, 5 bases at V and 2 bases at J, with 13 bases in the middle. The CDR3 DNA reads as TGTGCCAGCAGCGCTGGATCGGTTACCTACGAGCAGTACTTC. Translating it yields CASSAGSVTYEQYF.

This clonotype was counted a few times. The genes are TRBV28 and TRBJ1-5; D is ambiguous. Germline V gene lookup returns CDR1 MDHEN and CDR2 SYDVKM. CDR3 length: 16 residues. V shed 8 bases and J shed 0 bases, with 17 bases lying between them. DNA of the CDR3: TGTGCCAGCCTCGGACTGACGCCTAATAGCAATCAGCCCCAGCATTTT. The encoded protein is CASLGLTPNSNQPQHF.

This clonotype appeared many times. The chain carries TRBV2 and TRBJ2-3; 7 nucleotides align to TRBD2. This CDR3 comprises 16 residues. Trimming removed 6 bases from V and 0 bases from J; junction bases left unmatched: 9. CDR1 is SNHLY, CDR2 FYNNEI, per germline. This CDR3 is CASSAGLAVSTDTQYF. The CDR3 region has the DNA TGTGCCAGCAGCGCGGGCCTAGCGGTTAGCACAGATACGCAGTATTTT.

The rearrangement uses TRBV5-1 and TRBJ2-7; either TRBD1 or TRBD2 may fit D (5 bases each). Germline lookup yields CDR1 SGHRS and CDR2 YFSETQ. Trimming cost V 4 bases and J 0 bases, with 14 bases left between them. The CDR3 totals 15 residues. In DNA form, the CDR3 reads TGCGCCAGCAGCCTCGGGACGGCCAGCTCCTACGAGCAGTACTTC. It translates to CASSLGTASSYEQYF. The variable domain in full, completed from reference TRBV5-1 and TRBJ2-7, reads KAGVTQTPRYLIKTRGQQVTLSCSPISGHRSVSWYQQTPGQGLQFLFEYFSETQRNKGNFPGRFSGRQFSNSRSEMNVSTLELGDSALYLCASSLGTASSYEQYFGPGTRLTVT.

This clonotype was detected ten times or more. The chain combines TRBV20-1 with TRBJ1-5; perhaps TRBD1 as D (5 bases). Trimming removed 3 bases at V and 2 bases at J, with 11 bases between. The length of the CDR3 is 14 residues. Germline V gene sequence: CDR1 DFQATT, CDR2 SNEGSKA (reference sequence). In DNA, the CDR3 is TGCAGTGCTAGGACCGGGGGACGCAATCAGCCCCAGCATTTT. Protein product: CSARTGGRNQPQHF.

This clonotype was counted between two and nine times. V and J are TRBV28 and TRBJ2-7; no clear D gene. The V and J ends lost 6 bases and 4 bases respectively, with 10 bases between them. CDR1 and CDR2 from the germline V gene are MDHEN and SYDVKM. The CDR3 covers 12 residues. CDR3 amino acids: CASSPVRYEQYF. The CDR3 bases are TGTGCCAGCAGCCCCGTGAGGTACGAGCAGTACTTC. Full variable domain (remainder filled in from reference TRBV28 and TRBJ2-7): DVKVTQSSRYLVKRTGEKVFLECVQDMDHENMFWYRQDPGLGLRLIYFSYDVKMKEKGDIPEGYSVSREKKERFSLILESASTNQTSMYLCASSPVRYEQYFGPGTRLTVT.

This clonotype has a handful of counts. CDR3 DNA sequence: TGTGCCAGCAGCTCAGCAGCGAGTGGGAGGTACGACGAGCAGTACTTC. This codes for CASSSAASGRYDEQYF. The chain joins TRBV7-9 to TRBJ2-7; perhaps TRBD2 as D (6 bases). Germline CDR1 is SEHNR and CDR2 is FQNEAQ (reference sequence). V lost 4 bases and J lost 5, with 21 bases in between. The CDR3 covers 16 residues.

This clonotype came up many times. The chain links TRBV20-1 to TRBJ2-5, with D tentatively TRBD1 (5 bases). Germline CDR1 is DFQATT and CDR2 is SNEGSKA (reference sequence). CDR3 length: 13 residues. With 0 bases removed from V and 10 bases from J, the gap between germline ends came to 15 bases. CDR3 DNA sequence: TGCAGTGCTAGAGAAAACTGGGGCCGCGACCAGTACTTC. It translates to CSARENWGRDQYF.